The sequence of this T cell receptor (beta chain) was determined in a study of blood T cell repertoires in COVID-19. Looking at the study overall: Collection of acute and convalescent COVID-19 samples took place in the United States, Italy and Spain. Sample material is recorded as cDNA or gDNA derived from T cells, B-cell-depleted T cells, or PBMCs.

How the authors handled the data: Reference gene primer amplification in the assay estimated nucleated cell counts. Using immunoSEQ multiplex PCR, the repertoire was profiled, and TCRdb retains in-frame clones only, with some absent. V and J calls and clone size are given by that table; D and trimming were obtained from the DNA. This table has around 130,000 clones, about four fifths appearing once. This CDR3 region has 15 residues. J gave up 12 bases and V 4 bases, and 10 bases lay outside the gene matches. CDR1 and CDR2 from the germline V gene are LNHDA and SQIVND (reference sequence). This receptor was obtained from a man aged 40-55 years with active or convalescent COVID-19. The sequencing sample was made of peripheral blood. The genes are TRBV19 and TRBJ2-1; 12 nucleotides line up with TRBD2. This CDR3 is CASSTSSGGAPWQFF. Written as DNA, the CDR3 is TGTGCCAGTAGTACCTCTAGCGGGGGGGCCCCCTGGCAGTTCTTC.